The 9 T cell receptor beta chains reported below all come from one sample, sequenced in a study of blood T cells in healthy people across ages. Together with a sample-barcoded 5' primer, a J-beta primer mix was included in a second PCR lasting about 7 to 12 cycles. TCRdb fed the 5' RACE reads into MiXCR, producing one record per CDR3 protein. The sample carries some 1.7 million distinct CDR3 sequences, about 30% recorded once. The sequenced material came from blood. The source of these receptors is a woman aged 30 to 39 in good health.

V is TRBV9 and J is TRBJ2-5; the D gene is possibly TRBD1 (5 bases). This CDR3 spans 16 amino acids. The germline V gene has CDR1 SGDLS and CDR2 YYNGEE. The ends were cut back, 2 bases at V and 1 base at J, with 15 bases in the middle. The CDR3 region has the DNA TGTGCCAGCAGCGTCTCAGGGTTGAGTACCCAAGAGACCCAGTACTTC. Translated: CASSVSGLSTQETQYF.

V and J are TRBV20-1 and TRBJ1-5; tentative D call: TRBD1 (5 bases). V lost 3 bases to trimming and J lost 1 base, with 10 bases between them. CDR3 length: 14 amino acids. Germline-derived CDR1 and CDR2 are DFQATT and SNEGSKA (reference sequence). Here the CDR3 DNA reads TGCAGTGCTAGCTGGGGGGGGAGCAATCAGCCCCAGCATTTT. Amino acid sequence: CSASWGGSNQPQHF.

CDR3 amino acids: CASSVMTAETQYF. CDR3 nucleotides: TGTGCCAGCAGCGTGATGACCGCTGAGACCCAGTACTTC. This chain connects TRBV9 to TRBJ2-5; D call uncertain. CDR1 and CDR2 from the germline V gene are SGDLS and YYNGEE. CDR3 size: 13 residues. Between the trimmed V and J ends, which lost 2 bases and 5 bases, there was a span of 10 bases.

This clonotype was detected only a few times. The chain employs TRBV20-1 and TRBJ2-1; D is perhaps TRBD2 (6 bases). CDR3 length: 12 residues. Germline loops: CDR1 DFQATT, CDR2 SNEGSKA (reference sequence). Trimming stripped 5 bases from V and 6 bases from J, with 11 bases between. CDR3 in DNA: TGCAGTGCTCAGTCCGGGGGCAATGAGCAGTTCTTC. As protein: CSAQSGGNEQFF.

This clonotype was seen only a few times. J is TRBJ1-2 and V is TRBV20-1; D remains unclear. V lost 3 bases and J 4 bases, leaving 18 bases between the germline ends. This CDR3 has 15 residues. CDR1 and CDR2 (germline): DFQATT, SNEGSKA (reference sequence). CDR3 in amino acids: CSASPLTRASYGYTF. DNA for the CDR3: TGCAGTGCTAGCCCTCTCACAAGGGCGAGCTATGGCTACACCTTC.

With respect to this clonotype: A much larger clone sits a single nucleotide away, making a read error possible. V is TRBV20-1 and J is TRBJ1-2; D is unresolved. Germline CDR1 and CDR2: DFQATT and SNEGSKA (reference sequence). Trimming removed 4 bases from V and 8 bases from J, with 17 bases in between. The CDR3 consists of 13 residues. CDR3 sequence (DNA): TGCAGTGCTAAAACCGAAGATGGAGTGGGCTACACCTTC. The encoded protein is CSAKTEDGVGYTF.

This rearrangement joins TRBV10-3 to TRBJ2-7; no clear D gene. The CDR3 is made up of 13 amino acids. V shed 6 bases and J shed 5 bases, with 14 bases lying between them. Germline values: CDR1 ENHRY, CDR2 SYGVKD. DNA of the CDR3: TGTGCCATCAGCGGAAGTTTCGGCGACGAGCAGTACTTC. Encoded protein: CAISGSFGDEQYF.

This clonotype has more than one count but fewer than ten. This sequence joins TRBV29-1 and TRBJ2-1; weak D call: TRBD2 (6 bases). The V and J ends lost 5 bases and 0 bases respectively, with 14 bases between them. Germline V gene lookup returns CDR1 SQVTM and CDR2 ANQGSEA. The CDR3 totals 15 residues. The CDR3 spells CSVSGGASSYNEQFF. The CDR3 DNA reads as TGCAGCGTTTCAGGCGGGGCGAGCTCCTACAATGAGCAGTTCTTC.

This clonotype was picked up a small number of times. Relative to the germline gene, one junction end is altered; a read error may explain this. V is TRBV7-9 and J is TRBJ2-7; a possible D gene is TRBD1 (5 bases). Germline CDR1 is SEHNR and CDR2 is FQNEAQ (reference sequence). The length of the CDR3 is 14 residues. In nucleotides, the CDR3 is TGTGCCAGCTTACCTTCAGGGTCGACCTACGAACAGTACTTC. Protein: CASLPSGSTYEQYF.